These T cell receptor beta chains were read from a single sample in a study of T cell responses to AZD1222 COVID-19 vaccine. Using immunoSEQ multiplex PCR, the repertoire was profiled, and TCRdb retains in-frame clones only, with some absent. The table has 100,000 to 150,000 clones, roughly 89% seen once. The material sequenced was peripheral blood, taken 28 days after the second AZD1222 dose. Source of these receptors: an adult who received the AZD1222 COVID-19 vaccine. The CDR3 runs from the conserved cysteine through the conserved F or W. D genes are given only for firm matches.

CASSLKDRPNEKLFF	TGTGCCAGCAGCTTAAAGGACAGGCCAAATGAAAAACTGTTTTTT	TRBV11-2	TRBJ1-4	TRBD1
CASSLGAGNTEAFF	TGCGCCAGCAGCTTGGGGGCGGGAAACACTGAAGCTTTCTTT	TRBV5-1	TRBJ1-1	.
CASSAGQAGGNTIYF	TGTGCCAGCAGTGCCGGACAGGCGGGAGGAAACACCATATATTTT	TRBV7-2	TRBJ1-3	TRBD1
CASSAQLASDEQFF	TGTGCCAGCTCAGCCCAACTAGCGTCGGATGAGCAGTTCTTC	TRBV18	TRBJ2-1	TRBD2
CASSLRDGRNTGELFF	TGTGCCAGCAGTTTAAGGGACGGGAGGAACACCGGGGAGCTGTTTTTT	TRBV27	TRBJ2-2	.
CASSRLAGSGGELFF	TGTGCCAGCAGTCGACTAGCGGGATCGGGCGGGGAGCTGTTTTTT	TRBV6-2/TRBV6-3	TRBJ2-2	TRBD2
CASSNGQGNQPQHF	TGCGCCAGCAGCAACGGACAGGGGAATCAGCCCCAGCATTTT	TRBV5-1	TRBJ1-5	TRBD1
CASSPQGYGYTF	TGTGCCAGCAGCCCCCAGGGGTATGGCTACACCTTC	TRBV3-1/TRBV3-2	TRBJ1-2	.
CASSQVRPRQGQETQYF	TGTGCCAGCAGCCAAGTAAGGCCAAGACAGGGTCAAGAGACCCAGTACTTC	TRBV3-1/TRBV3-2	TRBJ2-5	TRBD1
CASGPQGQGRNEQFF	TGTGCTAGTGGGCCTCAGGGACAGGGGAGGAATGAGCAGTTCTTC	TRBV12-5	TRBJ2-1	TRBD1
CASSEKTGGIRGYGYTF	TGTGCCAGCAGTGAAAAGACAGGGGGCATTAGAGGGTATGGCTACACCTTC	TRBV6-1	TRBJ1-2	TRBD1